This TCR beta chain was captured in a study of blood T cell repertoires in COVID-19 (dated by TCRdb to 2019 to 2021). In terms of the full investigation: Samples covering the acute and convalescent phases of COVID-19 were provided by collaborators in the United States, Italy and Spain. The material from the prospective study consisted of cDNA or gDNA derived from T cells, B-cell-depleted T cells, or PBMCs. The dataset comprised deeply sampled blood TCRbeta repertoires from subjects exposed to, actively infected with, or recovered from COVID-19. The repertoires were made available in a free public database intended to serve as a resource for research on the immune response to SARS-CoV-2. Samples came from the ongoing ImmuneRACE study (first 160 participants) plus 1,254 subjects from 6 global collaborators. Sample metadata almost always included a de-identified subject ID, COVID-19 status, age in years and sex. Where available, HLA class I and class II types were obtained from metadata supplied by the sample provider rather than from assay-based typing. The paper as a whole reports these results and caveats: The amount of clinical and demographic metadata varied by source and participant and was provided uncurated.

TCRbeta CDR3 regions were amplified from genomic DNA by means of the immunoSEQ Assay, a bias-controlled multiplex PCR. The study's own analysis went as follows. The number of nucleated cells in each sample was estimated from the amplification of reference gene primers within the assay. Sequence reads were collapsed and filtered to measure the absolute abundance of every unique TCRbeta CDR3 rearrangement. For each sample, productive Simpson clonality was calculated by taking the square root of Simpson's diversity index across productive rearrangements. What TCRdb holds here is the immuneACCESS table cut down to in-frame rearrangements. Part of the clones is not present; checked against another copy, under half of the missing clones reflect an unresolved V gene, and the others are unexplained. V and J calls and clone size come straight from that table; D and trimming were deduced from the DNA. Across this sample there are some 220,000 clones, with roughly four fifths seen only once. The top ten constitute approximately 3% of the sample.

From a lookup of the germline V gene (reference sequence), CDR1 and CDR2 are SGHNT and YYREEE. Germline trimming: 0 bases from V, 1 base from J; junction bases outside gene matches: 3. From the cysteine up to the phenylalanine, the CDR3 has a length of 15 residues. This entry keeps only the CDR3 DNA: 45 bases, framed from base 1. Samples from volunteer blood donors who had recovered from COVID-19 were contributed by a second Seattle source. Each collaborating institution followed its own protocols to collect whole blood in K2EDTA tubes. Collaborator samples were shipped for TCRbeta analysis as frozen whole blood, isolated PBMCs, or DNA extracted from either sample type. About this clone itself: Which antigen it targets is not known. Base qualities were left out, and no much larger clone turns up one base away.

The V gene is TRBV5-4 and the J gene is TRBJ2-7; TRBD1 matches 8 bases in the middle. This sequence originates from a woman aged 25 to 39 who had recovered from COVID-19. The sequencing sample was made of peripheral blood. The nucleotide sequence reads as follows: TGTGCCAGCAGCTTGGGACAGGGGTCGTCCTACGAGCAGTACTTC. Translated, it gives CASSLGQGSSYEQYF. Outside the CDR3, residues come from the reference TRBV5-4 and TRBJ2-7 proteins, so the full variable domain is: ETGVTQSPTHLIKTRGQQVTLRCSSQSGHNTVSWYQQALGQGPQFIFQYYREEENGRGNFPPRFSGLQFPNYSSELNVNALELDDSALYLCASSLGQGSSYEQYFGPGTRLTVT.